The rows below give T cell receptor beta chains drawn from one sample of a study of tumor and adjacent non-tumor tissue in lung cancer. TCRdb fed the multiplex PCR reads into MiXCR, producing one record per CDR3 protein. The sample includes under 80,000 distinct CDR3 sequences, roughly three quarters of them seen just once. Specimen: distant non-tumor lung tissue. All receptors come from a man in his 60s with non-small cell lung cancer. CDR3s include the opening cysteine and the closing phenylalanine or tryptophan. D genes are given only for firm matches. Clone size is shown for a subset of rows, as once, few, many or a class of expanded clone.

j_gene: TRBJ2-3; abundance: NA; v_gene: TRBV11-3; d_gene: NA; CDR3aa: CVSSSGLSDSTNTQYF; CDR3nt: TGTGTCAGCAGCTCCGGGCTATCGGATAGCACAAATACGCAGTATTTT
j_gene: TRBJ2-3; abundance: many; v_gene: TRBV13; d_gene: NA; CDR3aa: CATGRKYTDTQYF; CDR3nt: TGTGCCACTGGACGGAAATACACAGATACGCAGTATTTT
j_gene: TRBJ2-1; abundance: NA; v_gene: TRBV6-2/TRBV6-3; d_gene: TRBD1; CDR3aa: CASGTAGQGVEEQFF; CDR3nt: TGTGCCAGCGGGACAGCGGGACAGGGGGTCGAGGAGCAGTTCTTC
j_gene: TRBJ2-1; abundance: NA; v_gene: TRBV11-2; d_gene: TRBD2; CDR3aa: CTSSLDFGLAGVQFF; CDR3nt: TGTACTAGCAGCTTAGATTTTGGACTAGCGGGAGTGCAGTTCTTC
j_gene: TRBJ2-2; abundance: NA; v_gene: TRBV29-1; d_gene: NA; CDR3aa: CTVDQNTGELFF; CDR3nt: TGCACTGTTGACCAGAACACCGGGGAGCTGTTTTTT
j_gene: TRBJ2-3; abundance: NA; v_gene: TRBV5-5; d_gene: NA; CDR3aa: CVSSRRGERPDTQYF; CDR3nt: TGTGTCAGCAGCCGGCGGGGAGAGCGGCCAGATACGCAATATTTT
j_gene: TRBJ2-7; abundance: many; v_gene: TRBV6-1; d_gene: TRBD1; CDR3aa: CASSEALTGQTPYEQYF; CDR3nt: TGTGCCAGCAGTGAAGCGCTAACGGGACAGACCCCCTACGAGCAGTACTTC
j_gene: TRBJ2-3; abundance: once; v_gene: TRBV4-1; d_gene: NA; CDR3aa: CTSTPLGSTDTQYF; CDR3nt: TGCACCAGCACCCCCCTAGGCAGCACAGATACACAGTATTTT
j_gene: TRBJ2-5; abundance: NA; v_gene: TRBV6-2/TRBV6-3; d_gene: TRBD2; CDR3aa: CASSQRECSETQYF; CDR3nt: TGTGCCAGCAGCCAGCGGGAGTGCTCGGAGACCCAGTACTTC
j_gene: TRBJ2-7; abundance: many; v_gene: TRBV6-2/TRBV6-3; d_gene: NA; CDR3aa: CASSPQEGVRYEQYF; CDR3nt: TGTGCCAGCAGCCCCCAGGAGGGAGTAAGGTACGAGCAGTACTTC
j_gene: TRBJ2-7; abundance: NA; v_gene: TRBV4-1; d_gene: TRBD2; CDR3aa: CASSQERTSRSLPYF; CDR3nt: TGCGCTAGCAGCCAAGAGCGGACTAGCAGGAGTCTGCCGTACTTC
j_gene: TRBJ2-7; abundance: NA; v_gene: TRBV6-1; d_gene: TRBD1; CDR3aa: CASSEGDSFYEHYF; CDR3nt: TGTGCCAGCAGTGAAGGGGACAGCTTCTACGAGCACTACTTC
j_gene: TRBJ1-1; abundance: NA; v_gene: TRBV11-2; d_gene: TRBD1; CDR3aa: CTSSLSGTGGMNTEAFF; CDR3nt: TGTACCAGTAGCTTATCCGGGACAGGGGGCATGAACACTGAAGCTTTCTTT
j_gene: TRBJ1-5; abundance: NA; v_gene: TRBV11-1; d_gene: TRBD1; CDR3aa: CASSPGTGFIDMQHF; CDR3nt: TGTGCCAGCAGTCCCGGGACAGGGTTCATAGATATGCAGCATTTT
j_gene: TRBJ2-7; abundance: NA; v_gene: TRBV7-2; d_gene: TRBD1; CDR3aa: CASTWFRDRAYEQYF; CDR3nt: TGTGCCAGCACCTGGTTCCGGGACAGGGCGTACGAGCAGTACTTC
j_gene: TRBJ2-1; abundance: few; v_gene: TRBV6-5; d_gene: NA; CDR3aa: CASSYPEEYNEQFF; CDR3nt: TGTGCCAGCAGTTATCCCGAGGAGTACAATGAGCAGTTCTTC
j_gene: TRBJ1-2; abundance: NA; v_gene: TRBV29-1; d_gene: NA; CDR3aa: CGVPSLNYGYTF; CDR3nt: TGCGGCGTTCCGAGCCTGAACTATGGCTACACCTTC